This T cell receptor (beta chain) was recovered during a study of cytomegalovirus exposure and HLA in healthy donors. With 7 bases removed from V and 2 bases from J, the gap between germline ends came to 14 bases. The CDR3 has 14 amino acids. Germline assignment: CDR1 LNHDA and CDR2 SQIVND (reference sequence). Both 60 Vbeta primers and 13 Jbeta primers went into the PCR. TCRdb's copy holds only in-frame clones and misses some; the assay was immunoSEQ multiplex PCR. The table includes 140,000 to 150,000 clones, around three quarters detected once. Sequenced material: PBMCs. The chain uses TRBV19 and TRBJ1-2; D is unresolved. This clonotype was sampled from a woman aged 40 to 50 in good health and CMV-seropositive. The CDR3 sequence: CASTSGDRNYGYTF. In DNA form, the CDR3 reads TGTGCCAGTACCTCCGGGGATCGGAACTATGGCTACACCTTC.